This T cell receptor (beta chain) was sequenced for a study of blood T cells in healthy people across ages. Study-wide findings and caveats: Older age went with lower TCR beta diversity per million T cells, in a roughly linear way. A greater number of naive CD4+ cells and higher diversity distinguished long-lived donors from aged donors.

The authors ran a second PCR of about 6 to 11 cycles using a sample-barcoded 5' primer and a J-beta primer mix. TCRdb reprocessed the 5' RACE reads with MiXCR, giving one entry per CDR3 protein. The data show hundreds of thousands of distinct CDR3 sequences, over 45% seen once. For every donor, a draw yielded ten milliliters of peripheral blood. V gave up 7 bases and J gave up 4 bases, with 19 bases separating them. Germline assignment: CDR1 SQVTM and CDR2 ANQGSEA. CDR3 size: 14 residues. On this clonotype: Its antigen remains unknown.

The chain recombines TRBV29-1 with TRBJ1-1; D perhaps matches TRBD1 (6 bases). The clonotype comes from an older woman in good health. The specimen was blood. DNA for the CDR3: TGCAGCGCACCCAAGGGAGGGGGTATCACTGAAGCTTTCTTT. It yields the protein CSAPKGGGITEAFF.